This T cell receptor (beta chain) was retrieved from a study of read filtering for tumor transcriptome and immune sequencing. Study overall: IR-seq gave about 3.5 to 11 million TCR reads per sample; RNA-seq gave roughly 80 to 1,300. Study-wide points: RNA-seq captured clonotypes less deeply and reliably than IR-seq.

This clonotype was counted at least ten times. What it binds is unknown. The library was built from approximately 400 ng RNA with molecular barcoded adaptors for alpha/delta and beta/gamma chains. TCRdb independently ran MiXCR on the reads; one entry per CDR3 protein. The table has some 48,000 distinct CDR3 sequences, roughly 18% seen once; the top ten hold 15% to 17%. This receptor was obtained from a donor over 35 with multiple myeloma. What was sequenced was a population of CD138-negative cells sorted from bone marrow.

In DNA, the CDR3 is TGCGCCAGCAGACTAGCGGGAGGGAGCTCCTACGAGCAGTACTTC. It yields the protein CASRLAGGSSYEQYF. The V gene is TRBV5-1, the J gene TRBJ2-7; the match to TRBD2 covers 13 bases. Germline V gives CDR1 SGHRS, CDR2 YFSETQ. The CDR3 contains 15 residues. Losses at the gene ends were 5 bases for V and 0 bases for J; bases not matched to a gene: 2.